Following are 16 T cell receptor beta chains from one sample sequenced in a study of blood T cells in healthy people across ages. Combining a sample-barcoded 5' primer with a J-beta primer mix, a second PCR ran for roughly 6 to 12 cycles. TCRdb re-called the 5' RACE reads with MiXCR, one entry per CDR3 protein. The table includes around 710,000 distinct CDR3 sequences, roughly two fifths detected once. Material for sequencing was blood. Receptor source: a woman aged 55-70 years in good health.

The V call is TRBV30, the J call TRBJ2-1; TRBD2 matches 12 bases. Germline assignment: CDR1 GTSNPN and CDR2 SVGIG (reference sequence). This CDR3 is 13 amino acids long. The CDR3 region is CVCLAGGPHEQFF. CDR3 bases: TGTGTCTGCCTAGCGGGGGGGCCTCATGAGCAGTTCTTC.

In the case of this clonotype: Just one base apart from a much larger clone, this may be a read error. V usage is TRBV20-1 and J usage is TRBJ2-7, with no clear D. CDR3 length: 13 amino acids. Germline V gene sequence: CDR1 DFQATT, CDR2 SNEGSKA (reference sequence). Trimming cost V 5 bases and J 6 bases, with 17 bases left between them. For the CDR3, the DNA is TGCAGTGCTCCCACCCCTAAGGCCAGCGAGCAGTACTTC. Amino acids: CSAPTPKASEQYF.

This chain connects TRBV19 to TRBJ2-6; no clear D. Deletions cut 3 bases from V and 3 bases from J, with 9 bases between. Germline V gives CDR1 LNHDA, CDR2 SQIVND (reference sequence). This CDR3 comprises 15 residues. The CDR3 loop is CASSIFRSGANVLTF. In DNA, the CDR3 is TGTGCCAGTAGTATTTTCCGGAGTGGGGCCAACGTCCTGACTTTC.

For this clonotype: A much larger clone sits a single nucleotide away, making a read error possible. The CDR3 does not end in the conserved phenylalanine or tryptophan, so this is likely a read error. This rearrangement joins TRBV5-1 to TRBJ2-7, with D tentatively TRBD1 (6 bases). V lost 4 bases and J lost 3, with 17 bases in between. Germline CDR1 and CDR2: SGHRS and YFSETQ. The length of the CDR3 is 15 residues. Here the CDR3 DNA reads TGCGCCAGCAGCACCGGTACAGGGAAGGGCTACGAGCAGTACATC. It encodes CASSTGTGKGYEQYI.

This clonotype has just a few counts. The chain has TRBV7-3 and TRBJ2-1; 16 bases are a match to TRBD2. CDR3 length: 17 amino acids. Per germline, CDR1 SGHTA and CDR2 FQGTGA. V shed 5 bases and J 7 bases; nucleotides not matched to a gene: 8. The CDR3 sequence is CASSGTSGREGYNEQFF. The DNA for the CDR3 is TGTGCCAGCAGCGGGACTAGCGGGAGGGAGGGGTATAATGAGCAGTTCTTC. The full variable domain, its missing parts supplied by reference TRBV7-3 and TRBJ2-1, is GAGVSQTPSNKVTEKGKYVELRCDPISGHTALYWYRQSLGQGPEFLIYFQGTGAADDSGLPNDRFFAVRPEGSVSTLKIQRTERGDSAVYLCASSGTSGREGYNEQFFGPGTRLTVL.

This chain connects TRBV7-2 to TRBJ2-5; the match to TRBD2 covers 11 bases. Trimming took 3 bases from V and 5 from J; bases not matched to a gene: 8. Germline V gives CDR1 SGHTA, CDR2 FQGNSA. This CDR3 is 16 amino acids long. The CDR3: CASSFPGTSGGETQYF. CDR3 DNA sequence: TGTGCCAGCAGCTTCCCCGGGACTAGCGGAGGGGAGACCCAGTACTTC.

The chain recombines TRBV6-6 with TRBJ1-5, with 9 bases identical to TRBD1. J lost 6 bases, V lost 7 bases, and 4 bases had no gene match. The length of the CDR3 is 13 residues. Germline values: CDR1 MNHNY, CDR2 SVGAGI (reference sequence). In DNA, the CDR3 is TGTGCCAGCAACGGACAGGGGACTCAGCCCCAGCATTTT. Protein sequence: CASNGQGTQPQHF.

The chain uses TRBV7-3 and TRBJ2-2, with 14 bases lining up with TRBD2. Germline V gene lookup returns CDR1 SGHTA and CDR2 FQGTGA. This CDR3 has 18 residues. The ends lost 3 bases at V and 1 base at J; junction bases unmatched: 4. The CDR3 bases are TGTGCCAGCAGCTTGACTAGCGGGGGGGCTGGGAACACCGGGGAGCTGTTTTTT. It yields the protein CASSLTSGGAGNTGELFF.

A word on this clonotype: A clone one base away is much larger, so this may be a read error. V gene TRBV6-2 or TRBV6-3 combines with J gene TRBJ1-2; the match to TRBD1 covers 8 bases. This CDR3 is 13 amino acids long. With V trimmed by 5 bases and J by 7 bases, 6 bases remained unmatched. Germline V lookup: CDR1 MNHEY, CDR2 SVGEGT. DNA of the CDR3: TGTGCCAGCAGTAAGACAGGGGATTCTGGCTACACCTTC. Amino acids: CASSKTGDSGYTF.

This chain uses TRBV4-2 with TRBJ2-1; 9 nucleotides line up with TRBD2. This CDR3 is 18 amino acids long. Germline V gene sequence: CDR1 LGHNA, CDR2 YNFKEQ. V was clipped by 0 bases and J by 4 bases; unmatched bases: 10. For the CDR3, the DNA is TGTGCCAGCAGCCAAGAAGGTTGGCTAGCGGGGAATTACAATGAGCAGTTCTTC. The encoded protein is CASSQEGWLAGNYNEQFF.

Of note for this clonotype: The germline gene is not matched at one end of the junction; a read error may be the cause. CDR3 sequence reads: CTSSIIGQATADTQYF. CDR3 in DNA: TGTACCAGTAGTATAATTGGACAGGCAACAGCGGATACGCAGTATTTT. The chain has TRBV19 and TRBJ2-3; the match to TRBD1 covers 7 bases. The CDR3 extends over 16 amino acids. Germline CDR1 LNHDA, CDR2 SQIVND (reference sequence).

J is TRBJ2-5 and V is TRBV29-1; D gene unclear. Per germline, CDR1 SQVTM and CDR2 ANQGSEA. Deletions cut 7 bases from V and 5 bases from J, with 11 bases between. CDR3 length: 11 amino acids. The CDR3, as DNA: TGCAGCGCCGTACAGTGGGAGACCCAGTACTTC. Its translation is CSAVQWETQYF.

The CDR3 sequence is CASSFPGQTYEQYF. The CDR3 bases are TGTGCCAGCAGTTTTCCGGGGCAGACCTACGAGCAGTACTTC. This rearrangement joins TRBV28 to TRBJ2-5, with D perhaps assigned TRBD1 or TRBD2 (5 bases each). The closer fit of TRBJ2-7 to the DNA end suggests the J call may be wrong. Germline loops: CDR1 MDHEN, CDR2 SYDVKM. This CDR3 has 14 residues.

This sequence joins TRBV6-5 and TRBJ2-5; 7 bases match TRBD2. Gene TRBJ2-7 matches the end of the DNA better, so the J call may be wrong. The CDR3 contains 16 residues. Germline lookup yields CDR1 MNHEY and CDR2 SVGAGI. For the CDR3, the DNA is TGTGCCAGCAGGCGGGAGCGTAACGGATTGAGATACGAGCAGTACTTC. Translation: CASRRERNGLRYEQYF.

The chain uses TRBV28 and TRBJ2-1; 12 bases line up with TRBD2. The germline V gene has CDR1 MDHEN and CDR2 SYDVKM. The trim removed 6 bases at V and 5 bases at J, leaving 5 bases unmatched. The CDR3 is 15 residues long. Here the CDR3 reads CASRRLAGENNEQFF. The CDR3 DNA reads TGTGCCAGCAGGCGACTAGCGGGAGAGAACAATGAGCAGTTCTTC.

This clonotype appeared once. The J gene is TRBJ1-6, the V gene TRBV21-1. TRBV21-1 is a pseudogene segment. CDR3 length: 16 amino acids. The DNA for the CDR3 is TGTGCCAGCAGCGACGGTAGGAGCTCCTATAATTCACCCCTCCACTTT. Translating gives CASSDGRSSYNSPLHF.